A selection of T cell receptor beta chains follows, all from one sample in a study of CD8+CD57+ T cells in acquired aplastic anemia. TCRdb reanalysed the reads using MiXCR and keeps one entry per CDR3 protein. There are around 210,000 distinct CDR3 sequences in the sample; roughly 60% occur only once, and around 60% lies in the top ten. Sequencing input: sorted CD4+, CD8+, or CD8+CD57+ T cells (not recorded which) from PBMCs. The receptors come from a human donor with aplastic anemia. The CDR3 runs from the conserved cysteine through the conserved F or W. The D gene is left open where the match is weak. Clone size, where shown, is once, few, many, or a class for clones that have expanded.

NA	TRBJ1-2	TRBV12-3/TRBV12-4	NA	TGTGCCAGCAGTTTAGCGCCTGAGAACTATGGCTACACCTTC	CASSLAPENYGYTF
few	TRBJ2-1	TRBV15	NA	TGTGCCACCAGCAGAGATACTCCGCGTGAGCAGTTCTTC	CATSRDTPREQFF
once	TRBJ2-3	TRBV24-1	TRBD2	TGTGCCACCAGTGATGCTAGCGGGGGGCCCACAGATACGCAGTATTTT	CATSDASGGPTDTQYF
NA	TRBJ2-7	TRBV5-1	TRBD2	TGCGCCAGCAGCTTGGCGGCGGGAGACTACGAGCAGTACTTC	CASSLAAGDYEQYF
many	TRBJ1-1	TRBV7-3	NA	TGTGCCAGCAGCTTAACAGGGGGAGACACTGAAGCTTTCTTT	CASSLTGGDTEAFF
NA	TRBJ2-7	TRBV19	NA	TGTGCCAGTAGTCCCACAGGGATAATTAACGAGCAGTACTTC	CASSPTGIINEQYF
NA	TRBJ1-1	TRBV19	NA	TGTGCCAGTAGCATGGCCATTCCCCAGAACACTGAAGCTTTCTTT	CASSMAIPQNTEAFF
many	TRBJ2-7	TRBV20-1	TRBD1	TGCAGTGCTCGGAGACAGGGGAGTCACGAGCAGTACTTC	CSARRQGSHEQYF
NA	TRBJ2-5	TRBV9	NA	TGTGCCATTGTCGGATGGGGCAGGGGAGAGACCCAGTACTTC	CAIVGWGRGETQYF
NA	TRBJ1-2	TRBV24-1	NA	TGTGCCACCAGTGACCTCGTGGGAGGCTACACCTTC	CATSDLVGGYTF
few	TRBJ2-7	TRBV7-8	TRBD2	TGTGCCAGCAGCTGGACTAGCGGCACCTACGAGCAGTACTTC	CASSWTSGTYEQYF
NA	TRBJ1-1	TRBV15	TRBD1	TGTGCCACCAGCAGACCATTTCCGGCACAGGGGGCGGCTTTCTTT	CATSRPFPAQGAAFF
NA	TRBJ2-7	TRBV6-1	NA	TGTGCCAGCAGTGAGCACCGGGACCAGGTGTACTTC	CASSEHRDQVYF
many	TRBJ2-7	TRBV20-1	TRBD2	TGCAGTGCTCGACCGCGGGGGGACTACTCCTACGAGCAGTACTTC	CSARPRGDYSYEQYF
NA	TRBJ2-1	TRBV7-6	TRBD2	TGTGCCAGCAGCTTAAGGACTAGCGGGGGGTCCAACAATGAGCAGTTCTTC	CASSLRTSGGSNNEQFF
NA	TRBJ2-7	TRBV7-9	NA	TGTGCCAGCAGCTTCCCCGGGACAAGAAGCTACGAGCAGTACTTC	CASSFPGTRSYEQYF
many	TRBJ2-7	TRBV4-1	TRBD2	TGCGCCAGCAGCCAATCTATTAGCGGGGACGAGCAGTACTTC	CASSQSISGDEQYF
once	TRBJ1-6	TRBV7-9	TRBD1	TGTGCCAGCAGCCAAGGGACAGGTTATAATTCACCCCTCCACTTT	CASSQGTGYNSPLHF
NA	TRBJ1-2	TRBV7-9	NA	TGTGCCAGCAGCGATACCCGTATTCCTAACTATGGCTACACCTTC	CASSDTRIPNYGYTF
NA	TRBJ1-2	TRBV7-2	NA	TGTGCCAGCAGCAAAGACCTGGTTGAGGGCTACACCTTC	CASSKDLVEGYTF
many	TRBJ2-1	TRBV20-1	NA	TGCAGTGCTTCCGACAGGAAGTGGGCCTCCTACAATGAGCAGTTCTTC	CSASDRKWASYNEQFF
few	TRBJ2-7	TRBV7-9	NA	TGTGCCAGCAGCTTAGAGTCCCCCCCGACCGGGTACTTC	CASSLESPPTGYF
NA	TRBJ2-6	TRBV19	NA	TGTGCCAGTAGTATCCAGCACTCTGGGGCCAACGTCCTGACTTTC	CASSIQHSGANVLTF
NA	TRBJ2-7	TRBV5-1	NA	TGCGCCAGCAGCTTCGAAAGGGTCGACGAGCAGTACTTC	CASSFERVDEQYF
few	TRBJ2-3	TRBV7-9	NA	TGTGCCAGCAGCTTAGAGGGGACCACAGATACGCAGTATTTT	CASSLEGTTDTQYF
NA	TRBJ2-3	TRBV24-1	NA	TGTGCCACCAGTGATTTGTCCGATACGCAGTATTTT	CATSDLSDTQYF
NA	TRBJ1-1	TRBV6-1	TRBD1	TGTGCCAGCATGGGGACAGCTAACACTGAAGCTTTCTTT	CASMGTANTEAFF
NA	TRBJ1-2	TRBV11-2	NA	TGTGCCAGCAGCCTCGATCGGGACAAGACTCCCTTC	CASSLDRDKTPF
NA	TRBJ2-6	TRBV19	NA	TGTGCCAGCGAGGAGAGGTTTGGGGCCAACGTCCTGACTTTC	CASEERFGANVLTF
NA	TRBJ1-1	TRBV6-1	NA	TGTGCCAGCACCGAAATGGGGAACACTGAAGCTTTCTTT	CASTEMGNTEAFF
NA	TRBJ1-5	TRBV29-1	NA	TGCAGCGTTGGGAGGCCCAATCAGCCCCAGCATTTT	CSVGRPNQPQHF
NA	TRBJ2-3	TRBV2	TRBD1	TGTGCCAGCGACAAATTTGGGACAGGGGGGACTAGCACAGATACGCAGTATTTT	CASDKFGTGGTSTDTQYF
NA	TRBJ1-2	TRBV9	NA	TGTGCCAGCAGCCCCGGGACCGTTAACTATGGCTACACCTTC	CASSPGTVNYGYTF
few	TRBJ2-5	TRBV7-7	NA	TGTGCTAGCAGCTTTGGGGTCGGAGACCAAGAGACCCAGTACTTC	CASSFGVGDQETQYF
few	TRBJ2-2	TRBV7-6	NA	TGTGCCAGCAGCTCGGGAAGTCAGAACACCGGGGAGCTGTTTTTT	CASSSGSQNTGELFF
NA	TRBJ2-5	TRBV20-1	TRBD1	TGCAGTGCTAGAGAGGGACAGGTTGTGAAGACCCAGTACTTC	CSAREGQVVKTQYF
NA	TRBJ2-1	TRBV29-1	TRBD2	TGCAGCGTTGACCGCAACGCGGGAGATTTGGATGAGCAGTTCTTC	CSVDRNAGDLDEQFF
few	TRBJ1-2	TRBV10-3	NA	TGTGCCACGGGAACCAGGGACCCCAACTATGGCTACACCTTC	CATGTRDPNYGYTF
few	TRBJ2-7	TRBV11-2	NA	TGTGCCAGCAGCTTCCACGAGCAGTACTTC	CASSFHEQYF
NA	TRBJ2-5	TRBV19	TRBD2	TGTGCCAGTAGCCCCATAGCGGGAGAATCCCAGTACTTC	CASSPIAGESQYF
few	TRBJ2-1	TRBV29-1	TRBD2	TGCAGCGTTGCTAGCGGGAGGACCAATGAGCAGTTCTTC	CSVASGRTNEQFF
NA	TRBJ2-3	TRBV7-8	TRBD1	TGTGCCAGCAGCCCTGGGGGACAGGTTTCAGATACGCAGTATTTT	CASSPGGQVSDTQYF